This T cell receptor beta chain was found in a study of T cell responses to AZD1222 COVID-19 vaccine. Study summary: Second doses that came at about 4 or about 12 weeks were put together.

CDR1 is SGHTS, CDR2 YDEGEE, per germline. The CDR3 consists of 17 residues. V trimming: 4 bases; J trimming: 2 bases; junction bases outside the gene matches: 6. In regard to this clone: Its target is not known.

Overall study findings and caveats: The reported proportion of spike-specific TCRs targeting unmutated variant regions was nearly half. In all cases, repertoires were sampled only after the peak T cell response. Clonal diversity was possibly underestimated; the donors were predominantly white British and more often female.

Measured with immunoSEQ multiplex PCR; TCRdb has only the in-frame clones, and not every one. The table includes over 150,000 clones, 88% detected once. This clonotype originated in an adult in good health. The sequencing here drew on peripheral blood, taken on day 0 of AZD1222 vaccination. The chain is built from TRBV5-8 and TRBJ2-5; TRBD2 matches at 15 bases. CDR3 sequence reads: CASSRGLAGGNQETQYF. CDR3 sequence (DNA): TGTGCCAGCAGCCGTGGACTAGCGGGGGGGAATCAAGAGACCCAGTACTTC.